A selection of T cell receptor beta chains follows, all from one sample in a study of blood T cell repertoires in COVID-19. The assay was immunoSEQ multiplex PCR, and TCRdb's table has in-frame clones only and misses some. The sample consists of about 80,000 clones, approximately 78% of them appearing once. Sequences were obtained from peripheral blood. The receptors were sampled from a woman in her seventies with acute or convalescent COVID-19. Each CDR3 is given with its conserved first and last residue. A D gene is named only where the DNA matches it firmly.

V gene	D gene	J gene	CDR3 protein
TRBV7-2	-	TRBJ1-6	CASSSSPTPSPLHF
TRBV5-4	TRBD2	TRBJ2-3	CASSLGSSGRDTQYF
TRBV19	-	TRBJ1-2	CASRTAINYGYTF
TRBV30	-	TRBJ2-2	CAWRVISGNAGELFF
TRBV10-3	TRBD2	TRBJ2-7	CAISQTGLAGMQYF
TRBV5-1	-	TRBJ1-4	CASRDSSEKLVF
TRBV10-2	TRBD2	TRBJ2-1	CASLRTSGSYNEQFF
TRBV5-4	-	TRBJ1-6	CASSPEGGATRDNSPLHF
TRBV19	TRBD2	TRBJ2-7	CASSIDASGRHYEQYF
TRBV14	-	TRBJ2-2	CASSPLSTGELFF
TRBV7-8	-	TRBJ2-2	CASYQVSGELFF
TRBV5-1	TRBD1	TRBJ1-2	CASTYGQGGSGYTF
TRBV5-5	TRBD1	TRBJ2-3	CASSFGQATDTQYF
TRBV6-6	-	TRBJ1-6	CASSPPVSSYNSPLHF
TRBV18	TRBD1	TRBJ2-5	CASSTYRGLQETQYF
TRBV7-9	-	TRBJ2-7	CASSPVRGRSEQYF
TRBV6-5	-	TRBJ2-3	CAWPGGTDTQYF
TRBV19	-	TRBJ1-6	CASSGGESSPLHF
TRBV10-2	TRBD2	TRBJ2-5	CASSDTGGETQYF
TRBV24-1	-	TRBJ2-2	CATRDSSNTGELFF
TRBV15	-	TRBJ2-5	CATSRRYREETQYF
TRBV7-3	-	TRBJ2-6	CASSRDSSHVLTF
TRBV6-5	TRBD1	TRBJ1-1	CASSTRTGEAFF
TRBV30	TRBD1	TRBJ1-6	CAWSRDRANSPLHF
TRBV5-4	TRBD1	TRBJ1-2	CASSPDRGHGYTF
TRBV5-4	-	TRBJ1-6	CASSTESGSSPLHF
TRBV9	-	TRBJ1-5	CASSVGRGWHF
TRBV3-1/TRBV3-2	-	TRBJ2-1	CASSQDARNEQFF
TRBV5-4	-	TRBJ2-7	CASSLDRGDSSGSIGQYF